Below are 27 T cell receptor beta chains sequenced from a single sample in a study of cytomegalovirus exposure and HLA in healthy donors. PCR amplification relied on 60 Vbeta primers (plus 13 Jbeta primers). Data came from immunoSEQ multiplex PCR; TCRdb stores just in-frame clones and leaves some out. The data hold fewer than 250,000 clones, with 82% observed a single time. The material sequenced was PBMCs. The receptor set was obtained from a man in his forties in good health and CMV-seropositive.

The chain combines TRBV7-8 with TRBJ1-1; D may be TRBD1 (5 bases). The CDR3 has 12 amino acids. The germline gives CDR1 SGHVS, CDR2 FQNEAQ. The V gene lost 5 bases and the J gene lost 5 bases, with 9 bases spanning the gap. Here the CDR3 DNA reads TGTGCCAGCAGCAGCAGGGTAACTGAAGCTTTCTTT. Translating it yields CASSSRVTEAFF.

The J gene is TRBJ1-5, the V gene TRBV28; possibly TRBD1 for D (6 bases). This CDR3 is built from 16 residues. Trimming took 4 bases from V and 1 from J, leaving 14 bases between them. CDR1 is MDHEN, CDR2 SYDVKM, per germline. The CDR3 DNA reads TGTGCCAGCAGTTCTTTTACAGGGAAGAGCAATCAGCCCCAGCATTTT. Protein: CASSSFTGKSNQPQHF.

The chain links TRBV19 to TRBJ1-5; D is unclear. Germline V lookup: CDR1 LNHDA, CDR2 SQIVND (reference sequence). This CDR3 is built from 14 residues. V was pared by 6 bases and J by 3 bases, with 12 bases between. The CDR3 DNA sequence: TGTGCCAGTAGCGGACCGGGGTCCAATCAGCCCCAGCATTTT. Translated: CASSGPGSNQPQHF.

The chain combines TRBV7-3 with TRBJ2-1; the D gene is possibly TRBD2 (6 bases). CDR1 and CDR2 (germline): SGHTA, FQGTGA. Trimming removed 0 bases at V and 8 bases at J, with 8 bases between. The CDR3 has 13 amino acids. CDR3 in DNA: TGTGCCAGCAGCTTAACGGGACTCGATGAGCAGTTCTTC. The encoded protein is CASSLTGLDEQFF.

This clone has just a few counts. This chain uses TRBV7-9 with TRBJ2-7; D may be TRBD2 (5 bases). V gave up 3 bases and J gave up 5 bases, with 5 bases separating them. Germline V gene sequence: CDR1 SEHNR, CDR2 FQNEAQ (reference sequence). The CDR3 has 11 residues. The CDR3: CASSFGDEQYF. Here the CDR3 DNA reads TGTGCCAGCAGCTTCGGGGACGAGCAGTACTTC.

The chain employs TRBV19 and TRBJ2-7; D unclear. This CDR3 spans 14 amino acids. Per the germline V gene, CDR1 is LNHDA and CDR2 is SQIVND (reference sequence). The V gene lost 0 bases and the J gene lost 2 bases, with 8 bases spanning the gap. The CDR3 loop is CASSIDLETYEQYF. The CDR3 nucleotides are TGTGCCAGTAGTATAGATCTTGAGACCTACGAGCAGTACTTC.

This chain connects TRBV6-6 to TRBJ1-2; TRBD1 agrees at 8 bases. Per germline, CDR1 MNHNY and CDR2 SVGAGI (reference sequence). The CDR3 loop spans 14 amino acids. V trimming: 8 bases; J trimming: 5 bases; junction bases outside the gene matches: 10. The CDR3 DNA follows: TGTGCCAGCGGGGGACAGGCGTCCGGGTATGGCTACACCTTC. This codes for CASGGQASGYGYTF.

The table lists this clone with a count of one. V is TRBV7-8 and J is TRBJ2-2, with D possibly being TRBD1 (5 bases). The CDR3 contains 13 residues. The germline V and J ends were trimmed by 6 bases and 8 bases, with 13 bases remaining between them. Per the germline V gene, CDR1 is SGHVS and CDR2 is FQNEAQ. The CDR3 coding sequence is TGTGCCAGCAGTTTCACAGGTTGGGGGGAGCTGTTTTTT. It yields the protein CASSFTGWGELFF.

The CDR3 is CASSQTRNTEAFF. CDR3 in DNA: TGTGCCAGCAGTCAGACAAGGAACACTGAAGCTTTCTTT. This chain connects TRBV6-1 to TRBJ1-1; D is uncertain. There are 13 residues in the CDR3. The germline CDR1 and CDR2 sequences are MNHNS and SASEGT. Trimming removed 5 bases at V and 1 base at J, with 8 bases between.

The chain links TRBV30 to TRBJ2-7; TRBD1 might be the D (6 bases). CDR1 is GTSNPN and CDR2 is SVGIG in the germline V gene (reference sequence). Trimming cost V 3 bases and J 6 bases, with 21 bases left between them. The CDR3 spans 15 residues. The CDR3 is CAWRRSPQGRLEQYV. For the CDR3, the DNA is TGTGCCTGGAGGCGGTCTCCACAGGGCCGGCTCGAGCAGTACGTC.

This chain links TRBV29-1 with TRBJ1-5; 10 bases agree with TRBD1. The CDR3 extends over 13 amino acids. V dropped 6 bases and J dropped 7; count of bases not matched to a gene: 6. Germline CDR1 and CDR2: SQVTM and ANQGSEA. CDR3 sequence: CSVGTGVGQPQHF. The CDR3 DNA reads TGCAGCGTCGGGACAGGGGTAGGGCAGCCCCAGCATTTT.

The CDR3: CASSEWGSPQSGGAFF. CDR3 nucleotide sequence: TGTGCCAGCAGTGAATGGGGGTCCCCGCAGTCCGGGGGAGCTTTCTTT. The chain combines TRBV25-1 with TRBJ1-1; D possibly corresponds to TRBD1 (5 bases). V was trimmed by 1 base and J by 10 bases, leaving 22 bases between them. The CDR3 consists of 16 residues. Per germline, CDR1 MGHDK and CDR2 SYGVNS.

The chain employs TRBV7-2 and TRBJ2-3, with TRBD1 matching over 7 bases. V dropped 6 bases and J dropped 5; count of bases not matched to a gene: 8. Germline CDR1 SGHTA, CDR2 FQGNSA. The CDR3 runs to 14 residues. The CDR3 loop reads CASRRTGVGDTQYF. As DNA, the CDR3 is TGTGCCAGCAGGCGTACAGGGGTGGGAGATACGCAGTATTTT.

The chain has TRBV11-2 and TRBJ2-7; D is perhaps TRBD2 (6 bases). This CDR3 region has 13 residues. Germline-derived CDR1 and CDR2 are SGHAT and FQNNGV. Trimming took 5 bases from V and 4 from J, leaving 12 bases between them. CDR3 sequence: CASSRVAAYEQYF. As DNA, the CDR3 is TGTGCCAGCAGCCGCGTAGCGGCTTACGAGCAGTACTTC.

The chain couples TRBV10-3 to TRBJ1-5; unclear D gene. The germline V gene encodes CDR1 ENHRY and CDR2 SYGVKD. CDR3 length: 16 residues. With 2 bases removed from V and 0 bases from J, the gap between germline ends came to 11 bases. For the CDR3, the DNA is TGTGCCATCAGTGAGCGGTCAAAATATAGCAATCAGCCCCAGCATTTT. It translates to CAISERSKYSNQPQHF.

This clone was found a few times. The rearrangement links TRBV16 to TRBJ2-2; 9 bases are shared with TRBD2. In germline, CDR1 is KGHSY, CDR2 FQNENV. CDR3 length equals 16 residues. The J segment lost 1 base and the V segment lost 1 base, leaving 1 base of the junction unmatched. The CDR3: CASSQLTSGNTGELFF. DNA of the CDR3: TGTGCCAGCAGCCAATTGACTAGCGGGAACACCGGGGAGCTGTTTTTT.

The rearrangement uses TRBV7-6 and TRBJ2-2, with D maybe TRBD2 (5 bases). CDR1 and CDR2 (germline): SGHVS, FNYEAQ. This CDR3 region has 17 residues. V lost 2 bases and J 0 bases, leaving 13 bases between the germline ends. The CDR3 reads CASSLLEGFANTGELFF. The CDR3 bases are TGTGCCAGCAGCTTACTCGAGGGTTTTGCGAACACCGGGGAGCTGTTTTTT.

The gene calls are TRBV6-5 and TRBJ1-1, with 11 bases lining up with TRBD1. The germline CDR1 and CDR2 sequences are MNHEY and SVGAGI. The CDR3 extends over 15 amino acids. V shed 5 bases and J 1 base; nucleotides not matched to a gene: 3. The CDR3 DNA follows: TGTGCCAGCAGTGGACAGGGGGCGGCGAACACTGAAGCTTTCTTT. Amino acids: CASSGQGAANTEAFF.

The chain links TRBV7-3 to TRBJ2-1, with 14 bases matching TRBD2. J gave up 2 bases and V 5 bases, and 11 bases lay outside the gene matches. There are 19 residues in the CDR3. Germline lookup yields CDR1 SGHTA and CDR2 FQGTGA. Here the CDR3 reads CASSPAGTSGSRPYNEQFF. The CDR3 DNA reads as TGTGCCAGCAGCCCCGCCGGGACTAGCGGGAGTCGCCCCTACAATGAGCAGTTCTTC.

The CDR3 protein is CAWSVSGADTQYF. The DNA for the CDR3 is TGTGCCTGGAGTGTTTCGGGGGCAGATACGCAGTATTTT. This chain links TRBV30 with TRBJ2-3; perhaps TRBD2 as D (6 bases). The CDR3 runs 13 residues. The germline V gene encodes CDR1 GTSNPN and CDR2 SVGIG (reference sequence). V dropped 0 bases and J dropped 4 bases, with 8 bases sitting between them.

The genes are TRBV7-9 and TRBJ2-7; TRBD1 matches 10 bases. Germline CDR1 SEHNR, CDR2 FQNEAQ (reference sequence). The CDR3 has 14 amino acids. The CDR3 region is CASSVGTGVYEQCV. The CDR3 DNA sequence: TGTGCCAGCAGCGTGGGGACAGGGGTATACGAGCAGTGCGTC.

J is TRBJ2-7 and V is TRBV27; 9 bases are a match to TRBD1. This CDR3 is 16 amino acids long. Germline V gives CDR1 MNHEY, CDR2 SMNVEV (reference sequence). V dropped 2 bases and J dropped 3; count of bases not matched to a gene: 8. The CDR3 loop is CASSLRGVDRGYEQYF. The CDR3 nucleotides read TGTGCCAGCAGTTTAAGGGGTGTGGACAGGGGCTACGAGCAGTACTTC.

This clone occurred once. J is TRBJ1-1 and V is TRBV18; perhaps TRBD1 as D (5 bases). V lost 6 bases and J lost 7, with 15 bases in between. Germline V gene lookup returns CDR1 KGHSH and CDR2 LQKENI. The CDR3 extends over 13 amino acids. CDR3: CASSRTGTNEAFF. In DNA, the CDR3 is TGTGCCAGCTCTCGAACCGGGACTAATGAAGCTTTCTTT.

This chain connects TRBV6-5 to TRBJ2-7; weak D call: TRBD1 (5 bases). Trimming pared 9 bases from V and 6 bases from J, leaving 15 bases between. The CDR3 runs 12 residues. Germline V gene sequence: CDR1 MNHEY, CDR2 SVGAGI. The CDR3 sequence is CASSPGALEQYF. CDR3 nucleotide sequence: TGTGCCAGTTCGCCTGGGGCACTCGAGCAGTACTTC.

V and J are TRBV11-2 and TRBJ2-7, with 8 bases identical to TRBD2. The ends lost 5 bases at V and 6 bases at J; junction bases unmatched: 9. CDR3 length equals 14 residues. Germline loops: CDR1 SGHAT, CDR2 FQNNGV. The CDR3 nucleotides are TGTGCCAGCAGCGATCAAGCGGGAGTAGCCGAGCAGTACGTC. Encoded protein: CASSDQAGVAEQYV.

With regard to this clone: Different DNA sequences within this sample yield the same CDR3. The chain combines TRBV5-1 with TRBJ1-4; D perhaps matches TRBD1 (5 bases). Germline CDR1 is SGHRS and CDR2 is YFSETQ. The CDR3 extends over 14 amino acids. Between the trimmed V and J ends, which lost 0 bases and 5 bases, there was a span of 8 bases. The CDR3 is CASSLGGGNEKLFF. The CDR3 coding sequence is TGCGCCAGCAGCTTGGGGGGCGGCAATGAAAAACTGTTTTTT. The whole variable domain, filled in from reference TRBV5-1 and TRBJ1-4, reads KAGVTQTPRYLIKTRGQQVTLSCSPISGHRSVSWYQQTPGQGLQFLFEYFSETQRNKGNFPGRFSGRQFSNSRSEMNVSTLELGDSALYLCASSLGGGNEKLFFGSGTQLSVL.

The CDR3 is CASSVDGQGADTQYF. CDR3 DNA: TGTGCCAGCAGCGTAGACGGACAGGGTGCAGATACGCAGTATTTT. The chain carries TRBV9 and TRBJ2-3, with 8 bases fitting TRBD1. Per the germline V gene, CDR1 is SGDLS and CDR2 is YYNGEE. Unmatched junction bases numbered 4, after V lost 0 bases and J lost 4 bases. The CDR3 covers 15 residues.